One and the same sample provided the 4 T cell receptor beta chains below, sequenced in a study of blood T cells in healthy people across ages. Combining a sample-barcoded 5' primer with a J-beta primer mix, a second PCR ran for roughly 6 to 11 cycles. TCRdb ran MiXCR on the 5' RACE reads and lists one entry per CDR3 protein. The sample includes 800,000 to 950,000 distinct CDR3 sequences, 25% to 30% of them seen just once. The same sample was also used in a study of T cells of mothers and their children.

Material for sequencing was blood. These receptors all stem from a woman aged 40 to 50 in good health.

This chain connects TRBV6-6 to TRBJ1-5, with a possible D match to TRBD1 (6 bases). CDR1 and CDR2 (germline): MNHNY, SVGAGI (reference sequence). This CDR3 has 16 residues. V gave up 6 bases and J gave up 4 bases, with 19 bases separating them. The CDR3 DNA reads TGTGCCAGCAGGGCGCGGACAGCGTCCCCAAATCAGCCCCAGCATTTT. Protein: CASRARTASPNQPQHF.

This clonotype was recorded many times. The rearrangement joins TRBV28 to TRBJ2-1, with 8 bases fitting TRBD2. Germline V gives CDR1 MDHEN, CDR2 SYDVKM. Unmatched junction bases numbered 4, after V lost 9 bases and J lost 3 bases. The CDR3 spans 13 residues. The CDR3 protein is CASGSGGYNEQFF. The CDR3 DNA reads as TGTGCCAGTGGAAGCGGGGGCTACAATGAGCAGTTCTTC.

CDR3 DNA: TGTGCCAGCATCAAGACGTGGGGGTCGTCGGCTAATGAAAAACTGTTTTTT. Amino acids: CASIKTWGSSANEKLFF. J is TRBJ1-4 and V is TRBV6-1; perhaps TRBD1 as D (5 bases). The CDR3 contains 17 residues. Trimming took 7 bases from V and 3 from J, leaving 21 bases between them. Germline CDR1 is MNHNS and CDR2 is SASEGT.

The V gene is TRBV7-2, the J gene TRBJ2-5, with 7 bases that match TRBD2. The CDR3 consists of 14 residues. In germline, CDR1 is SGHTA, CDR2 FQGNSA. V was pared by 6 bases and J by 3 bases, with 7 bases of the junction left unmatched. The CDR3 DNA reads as TGTGCCAGCAGACGAGCGGGGTTTGAAGAGACCCAGTACTTC. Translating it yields CASRRAGFEETQYF. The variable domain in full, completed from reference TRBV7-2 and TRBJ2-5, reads GAGVSQSPSNKVTEKGKDVELRCDPISGHTALYWYRQSLGQGLEFLIYFQGNSAPDKSGLPSDRFSAERTGGSVSTLTIQRTQQEDSAVYLCASRRAGFEETQYFGPGTRLLVL.